This T cell receptor beta chain was profiled in a study of radiotherapy plus CTLA-4 blockade in lung cancer. Focal radiation plus CTLA-4 blockade with ipilimumab was administered to patients who had chemo-refractory metastatic non-small-cell lung cancer. Study-level results: Some TCR clones had been derived from tumors. These clones expanded in peripheral blood after radiotherapy plus ipilimumab.

Libraries were prepared by immunoSEQ multiplex PCR; TCRdb keeps only in-frame clonotypes and omits some of them. The table shows 65,000 to 85,000 clones, with 70% to 85% occurring only once. Worth noting for this clone: The antigen is unknown.

The junction had 7 bases not matched to a gene; V was cut back by 3 bases and J by 4 bases. The CDR3 has 17 residues. CDR1 and CDR2 from the germline V gene are LNHNV and YYDKDF (reference sequence). Specimen: peripheral blood, collected from a patient treated with radiotherapy plus ipilimumab. This receptor was taken from a human donor with non-small cell lung cancer whose response to radiotherapy plus ipilimumab could not be evaluated. The chain carries TRBV15 and TRBJ2-1; 12 bases are a match to TRBD2. CDR3 in amino acids: CATSSTTSGRAYNEQFF. CDR3 nucleotides: TGTGCCACCAGCAGCACGACTAGCGGGAGAGCATACAATGAGCAGTTCTTC.